The source of this T cell receptor (beta chain) is a study of cytomegalovirus exposure and HLA in healthy donors (dated by TCRdb to 2017 to 2019). In the study overall: An earlier analysis of 587 of the donors reported 276 Gb of sequence data and about 120 million unique TCR beta sequences obtained from approximately 180 million T cells. Approximately 300 gigabases of sequencing data and 70 million to 95 million unique TCR sequences made up an early release that covered several hundred HLA-typed donors. Both class I and class II loci were covered by HLA typing, at four-digit resolution. Of the roughly 390 genotyped donors, 75% to 85% were placed in the genetic ancestry cluster associated with self-reported Caucasian donors. The study used immunosequencing to profile the T cell repertoires of more than 650 subjects and linked those repertoires to cytomegalovirus serostatus. A later analysis re-examined previously published TCR beta repertoires from 600 to 700 donors and added high-resolution HLA genotyping to investigate patterns of TCR occurrence. Every discovery cohort repertoire had been produced on one sequencing platform. To decide whether each TCR beta V gene segment behaved as functional or pseudogenic, an earlier analysis of 587 of the donors relied on high-throughput TCR beta sequencing. Rather than drawing on any new phenotypic data, the later analysis identified candidate immune exposures from TCR beta sequences and the way those sequences occurred across donors. Donor age, sex, ethnicity and CMV serostatus were compiled together with the repertoire data. A few DR-DQ haplotypes were handled as single units for association and clustering because linkage in the cohort was strong. Among some 400 genotyped donors of the cohort, an average of about 240,000 unique TCR beta nucleotide sequences were sequenced per donor, about a sixth of them non-productive. Along with the approximately 620-subject first cohort, a separate validation cohort of over a hundred different subjects was used. High-throughput TCR immunosequencing, statistical association of individual TCRs with disease status, and machine learning were combined to predict cytomegalovirus infection status. In a later genetic analysis, genome-wide SNP genotypes for about three fifths of the roughly 670 donors were used, and that subset was treated as a discovery cohort. The aim of the study was to test whether cataloging public T cell receptors could identify signatures of past pathogen exposure. The number of donors typed differed by locus, with 629-630 for A, B, C, DRB1 and DQB1, around 500 for DQA1, under 610 for DPA1, and around 450 for DPB1.

The receptor library was made with the immunoSEQ multiplex PCR assay. For the multiplex PCR, a mixture combining 60 forward primers for TCR Vbeta segments and 13 reverse primers for TCR Jbeta segments was used. The CDR3 region of rearranged TCR beta genes was amplified from genomic DNA with a multiplex PCR assay. Amplified TCR beta libraries were sequenced as 87-base-pair reads on the Illumina HiSeq System. As for the authors' bioinformatics: Across the 666 repertoires, a later analysis counted 78 million or so unique TCR beta chains, approximately 10 million of which were shared by at least two donors. Raw reads were error-corrected and collapsed into unique sequences by a nearest-neighbor algorithm in which closely related sequences were merged to remove PCR and sequencing errors. Alignment of CDR3 sequences to IMGT reference sequences was used to assign V, D and J gene segments. For a sequence to be retained, at least a six-nucleotide match to both a V gene segment and a J gene segment was required. Rearrangements were called productive when the CDR3 lacked stop codons and stayed in frame with V and J; all others were non-productive. CDR3 was defined by IMGT convention, running from the second conserved V-encoded cysteine to the conserved J-encoded phenylalanine. The earlier analysis of 587 of the donors excluded sequences that lacked an unambiguous match to a single V gene segment. An earlier analysis of 550 to 650 of the donors classified V segments as functional when productive rearrangements were above 56.7% and as segregating when the standard deviation between donors was above 5%. A statistical classification framework was developed to diagnose cytomegalovirus status using the catalog of TCR beta chain sequences. In a later analysis, TCR nucleotide sequences were compared against IMGT/GENE-DB human TR gene sequences so that V and J genes could be assigned. In a later analysis, CDR3 sequences and most-parsimonious VDJ recombination scenarios were assigned using the TCRdist pipeline. In a later analysis, every TCR beta chain was defined by the combination of its CDR3 amino acid sequence and its V-gene family, and reads without a unique V-gene family were dropped. A later analysis removed 592 highly shared, low-generation-probability nucleotide sequences to deal with suspected cross-contamination and a sequencing artifact. A later analysis calculated a clonal expansion index for each public chain from normalized within-repertoire ranks of inferred template counts. Generation probabilities in a later analysis came from a VDJ recombination model fitted to out-of-frame rearrangements, and those results were checked against IGoR. In a later analysis, TCR-TCR, TCR-HLA and TCR-CMV co-occurrence was scored with hypergeometric tests, and a repertoire-size bias correction was applied to TCR pairs. A later analysis estimated false discovery rates by permuting HLA or CMV assignments 20 times. A later analysis grouped co-occurring TCRs with DBSCAN, adding TCRdist sequence similarity when clustering within HLA-allele-positive subsets. Co-occurrence clustering excluded repertoires with fewer than 30,000 or more than 120,000 public chains, plus five with anomalous nucleotide sharing. TCRdb obtained this table from immuneACCESS and retained in-frame rearrangements with V and J assigned. These tables miss some clones; where compared with another copy, unresolved V genes account for less than half of the shortfall, and the remainder is unexplained. Clone size and the V and J calls come from that table; the DNA yielded D and trimming. Across this sample there are some 89,000 clones, with over 70% seen only once. Of the sample, just over 8% is held by the ten largest clones.

In the case of this clone: Its antigen specificity is not known. No base quality values were provided; no much bigger clone lies one nucleotide off.

What the authors observed across the whole study: A later analysis reported that several top co-occurrence clusters appeared linked to parvovirus B19, influenza, CMV and Epstein-Barr virus. According to a later analysis, TCR association rates differed among HLA loci, with DRB1 alleles showing the most associated TCRs and HLA-C alleles showing the fewest. In both the original and validation cohorts, the classifier was reported to diagnose cytomegalovirus status with high specificity and sensitivity. A later genetic analysis associated a missense DCLRE1C variant with V-gene and J-gene trimming of TCR beta chains, and an independent cohort replicated the association. In a later analysis, HLA-associated TCR beta chains were found to be more clonally expanded and to have lower generation probabilities than equally common non-associated chains. The only immune exposure information available for the cohort was CMV serostatus. In this cohort, only TCR beta chains were sequenced, and detectable features were limited by the absence of alpha or paired-chain data. A later analysis found that most CMV-associated TCR beta chains appeared HLA-restricted, with HLA associations seemingly driven largely by CMV exposure. A further reported finding was that TCR beta sequences accurately predicted the HLA-A and HLA-B alleles for most subjects in the first cohort. Because the 87-base-pair reads could not distinguish some IMGT-functional V segments, including TRBV6-2 and TRBV6-3, those segments were excluded. In a later genetic analysis, fewer N-insertions in productive TCRs were reported among donors in an Asian-associated ancestry cluster than the approximately 670-donor mean. When HLA alleles, especially DR and DQ, strongly co-occurred, attributing TCR associations to individual alleles was difficult. Most TCR sequences were observed very rarely across donors, whereas some public TCRs were present in many individuals. An earlier analysis of some 560 of the donors showed that most TCR beta V segments appeared in productive rearrangements either about 87% or about 30% of the time, which broadly matched IMGT annotations. Roughly 17 rarely observed V segments, including chromosome 9 orphons, were excluded from the earlier analysis of just under 600 of the donors because counts were too low. Sequencing depth was assumed to be roughly uniform across donors in the presence/absence analyses, though that assumption may not hold. It was suggested by the authors that the approach could potentially be generalized to other disease states and immunological phenotypes. The study gave a list of 150 to 200 TCR beta chains associated with cytomegalovirus. A cluster of highly shared sequence variants was judged likely to represent a technical artifact of the sequencing pipeline. A later analysis associated 16,951 TCR beta sequences with specific HLA alleles at a false discovery rate of 0.05. Correlated functional status among segregating V segments might be attributable to linkage disequilibrium, but an unknown experimental factor could not be ruled out. A few of the identified cytomegalovirus-associated TCR beta chains were confirmed in vitro to be specific for cytomegalovirus antigens. HLA typing was unavailable for some donors at each locus, so association tests used only the typed subset.

Here V drops 1 base and J drops 6 bases, and the junction holds 0 bases not matched to any gene. The CDR3 starts with the cysteine, ends with the phenylalanine, and has 13 residues. Here the CDR3 DNA is all that survives: 39 bases in frame from base 1. The germline V gene encodes CDR1 SGHDT and CDR2 YYEEEE. In total, roughly 710 healthy bone marrow donors made up the cohort. All cohort members were sampled while nominally healthy, although unrecorded immune exposures were likely present. The donor was CMV seronegative and was included in the group of a few hundred seronegative cohort members. Each donor provided a peripheral blood sample, and peripheral blood mononuclear cells were used for TCR beta sequencing. Genomic DNA was extracted from the blood cell samples with the Qiagen DNeasy Blood Extraction Kit.

The specimen was PBMCs. This sequence originates from a man aged 55 to 69 in good health and CMV-seronegative. The rearrangement joined TRBV5-6 to TRBJ2-2, with 7 bases matching TRBD1. This receptor has the CDR3 CASSLQGAGELFF. The nucleotide sequence reads as follows: TGTGCCAGCAGCTTGCAGGGGGCCGGGGAGCTGTTTTTT.